The clone carrying this TCR beta chain appeared once. Its antigen remains unknown. This table comes from immunoSEQ multiplex PCR, and its TCRdb copy is limited to in-frame clones, with some not included. The sample comprises tens of thousands of clones, around 95% of which are singletons, and about 1.4% rests with the top ten. The sample originates from a study of human versus mouse CDR3 diversity and MHC coevolution. Study-wide results and caveats: Six MHC II alleles selected the human T cells. About 1.6 million TCR beta clonotypes were estimated for humans, the largest repertoire. The lowest clonal inequality scores came from most of the three human donors.

Trimming removed 5 bases at V and 4 bases at J, with 15 bases between. Germline V CDR1 and CDR2: SGHDT, YYEEEE. The CDR3 runs to 14 residues. The sequenced sample consisted of naive CD4+ T cells from blood. Subset defined: CD45RO-negative CD62L-positive naive CD4 T cells. The receptor was derived from a person between 30 and 69 years old in good health. The V and J genes are TRBV5-6 and TRBJ1-2; perhaps TRBD1 as D (6 bases). The CDR3 spells CASSGRTVTYGYTF. The CDR3 DNA follows: TGTGCCAGCAGTGGACGGACAGTGACCTATGGCTACACCTTC.